The rows below give T cell receptor beta chains drawn from one sample of a study of cytomegalovirus exposure and HLA in healthy donors. Sequencing used immunoSEQ multiplex PCR; TCRdb keeps in-frame clones, though not all of them. The profile covers around 140,000 clones, with roughly three fifths appearing a single time and approximately 6.5% taken by the ten largest. The sequencing sample was made of PBMCs. These receptor sequences come from a woman aged 60 to 75 in good health and CMV-seronegative. The CDR3 runs from the conserved cysteine through the conserved F or W. D genes are given only for firm matches. Clone size is given for some rows only: seen once, a few or many times, or a class if the clone is expanded.

NA	TRBJ1-3	TRBD1	TRBV5-5	CASSQTGSGNTIYF	TGTGCCAGCAGCCAGACAGGGTCTGGAAACACCATATATTTT
few	TRBJ1-2	NA	TRBV2	CASSSTGSYGYTF	TGTGCCAGCAGTTCCACAGGGTCCTATGGCTACACCTTC
few	TRBJ2-7	TRBD1	TRBV7-2	CASSLGTGNYEQYF	TGTGCCAGCAGCTTAGGGACAGGTAACTACGAGCAGTACTTC
NA	TRBJ2-7	NA	TRBV5-4	CASSFGQGRDEQYF	TGTGCCAGCAGCTTCGGTCAGGGGCGCGACGAGCAGTACTTC
NA	TRBJ2-7	NA	TRBV7-2	CASSLIGGGPYEQYF	TGTGCCAGCAGCCTCATAGGGGGGGGCCCCTACGAGCAGTACTTC
NA	TRBJ2-7	TRBD1	TRBV29-1	CSVEGTGGFEQYF	TGCAGCGTTGAAGGGACAGGGGGCTTCGAGCAGTACTTC
NA	TRBJ1-1	TRBD1	TRBV6-5	CASSYFTGQAPTEAFF	TGTGCCAGCAGTTACTTCACGGGACAGGCCCCTACTGAAGCTTTCTTT
NA	TRBJ1-1	NA	TRBV6-1	CASSEQGRDWLAEAFF	TGTGCCAGCAGTGAACAGGGTAGGGACTGGTTGGCTGAAGCTTTCTTT
NA	TRBJ2-7	NA	TRBV27	CASARQFSYEQYF	TGTGCCAGCGCCCGACAGTTCTCCTACGAGCAGTACTTC
NA	TRBJ1-4	TRBD1	TRBV6-5	CASSYSDRSDKGKLFF	TGTGCCAGCAGTTACTCGGACAGGTCAGATAAGGGAAAACTGTTTTTT
NA	TRBJ2-3	TRBD2	TRBV5-4	CASSSPGGRDTQYF	TGTGCCAGCAGCTCCCCGGGGGGGCGGGATACGCAGTATTTT
once	TRBJ1-5	TRBD1	TRBV10-3	CAISEGQDQPQHF	TGTGCCATCAGCGAGGGACAGGATCAGCCCCAGCATTTT
NA	TRBJ1-5	TRBD1	TRBV18	CASSLSGTGTNQPQHF	TGTGCCAGCTCACTCTCCGGGACAGGGACCAATCAGCCCCAGCATTTT
NA	TRBJ2-7	NA	TRBV10-3	CAISKSSYEQYF	TGTGCCATCAGTAAGAGCTCCTACGAGCAGTACTTC
few	TRBJ1-2	TRBD1	TRBV6-5	CASRQGGDGYTF	TGTGCCAGCAGACAGGGGGGGGATGGCTACACCTTC
NA	TRBJ2-3	NA	TRBV7-6	CASSLRKGRDTQYF	TGTGCCAGCAGCTTAAGAAAGGGGCGAGATACGCAGTATTTT
NA	TRBJ2-5	TRBD1	TRBV6-5	CASSRTGGVETQYF	TGTGCCAGCAGTAGAACAGGGGGCGTTGAGACCCAGTACTTC
NA	TRBJ1-1	NA	TRBV19	CASSMSPFPRSNTEAFF	TGTGCCAGTAGTATGTCCCCGTTCCCGCGTTCGAACACTGAAGCTTTCTTT
NA	TRBJ2-6	TRBD2	TRBV2	CASSSSAGGAGANVLTF	TGTGCCAGCTCCTCTTCAGCGGGAGGGGCTGGGGCCAACGTCCTGACTTTC
NA	TRBJ2-5	TRBD2	TRBV5-1	CASGTSGGQETQYF	TGCGCCAGCGGGACTAGCGGGGGACAAGAGACCCAGTACTTC
NA	TRBJ1-5	NA	TRBV4-2	CASSQAQGFGNQPQHF	TGTGCCAGCAGCCAAGCGCAGGGTTTTGGCAATCAGCCCCAGCATTTT
NA	TRBJ2-3	TRBD2	TRBV5-4	CASSPTSGRAGDTQYF	TGTGCCAGCAGCCCGACTAGCGGGAGGGCAGGAGATACGCAGTATTTT
NA	TRBJ2-3	TRBD2	TRBV7-2	CASSFSAGTSGRDTQYF	TGTGCCAGCAGCTTTTCCGCCGGGACTAGCGGGCGAGATACGCAGTATTTT
NA	TRBJ1-5	TRBD1	TRBV5-1	CASSLDRGGQPQHF	TGCGCCAGCAGCTTGGACAGGGGGGGTCAGCCCCAGCATTTT
NA	TRBJ2-3	NA	TRBV6-5	CASRAGDTQYF	TGTGCCAGCAGGGCAGGGGATACGCAGTATTTT
NA	TRBJ1-3	NA	TRBV21-1	CASSKEISKTPGNTIYF	TGTGCCAGCAGCAAAGAAATTTCCAAAACACCTGGAAACACCATATATTTT
NA	TRBJ1-1	NA	TRBV4-3	CASSQDIGSMMPGYEAFF	TGCGCCAGCAGCCAAGATATCGGGAGCATGATGCCGGGGTACGAAGCTTTCTTT
NA	TRBJ1-6	TRBD1	TRBV25-1	CATREGQTNSPLHF	TGTGCCACCCGAGAGGGACAGACCAATTCACCCCTCCACTTT
NA	TRBJ2-7	TRBD2	TRBV28	CASSSLEGSGRAVEQYF	TGTGCCAGCAGCTCCCTGGAAGGTAGCGGGAGGGCCGTCGAGCAGTACTTC
NA	TRBJ2-3	TRBD2	TRBV5-6	CASSLGGGGATDTQYF	TGTGCCAGCAGCTTGGGGGGCGGGGGGGCGACAGATACGCAGTATTTT
NA	TRBJ1-1	NA	TRBV5-1	CASSLEAGEGAEAFF	TGCGCCAGCAGCTTGGAGGCAGGGGAAGGGGCTGAAGCTTTCTTT
NA	TRBJ2-7	NA	TRBV29-1	CSVKLGGVGEQYF	TGCAGCGTTAAGCTGGGGGGAGTCGGCGAGCAGTACTTC
NA	TRBJ1-4	NA	TRBV5-4	CASSLAGVDEKLFF	TGTGCCAGCAGCTTGGCAGGGGTAGACGAAAAACTGTTTTTT
once	TRBJ2-1	NA	TRBV28	CASHRGGRYNEQFF	TGTGCCAGCCACAGGGGCGGGAGGTACAATGAGCAGTTCTTC
NA	TRBJ1-1	TRBD1	TRBV19	CASSTRDRGFLNTEAFF	TGTGCCAGTAGTACCCGGGACAGGGGCTTCCTGAACACTGAAGCTTTCTTT
few	TRBJ2-2	TRBD1	TRBV11-2	CASRQGENTGELFF	TGTGCCAGCCGACAGGGTGAGAACACCGGGGAGCTGTTTTTT
NA	TRBJ2-1	TRBD2	TRBV5-4	CASSLGLAGGGEQFF	TGTGCCAGCAGCCTAGGACTAGCGGGAGGGGGGGAGCAGTTCTTC
NA	TRBJ2-7	NA	TRBV6-1	CASSASPYEQYF	TGTGCCAGCAGTGCCTCTCCCTACGAGCAGTACTTC
NA	TRBJ1-2	TRBD1	TRBV6-5	CASSGTGDGYTF	TGTGCCAGCAGTGGGACAGGGGATGGCTACACCTTC
few	TRBJ1-4	TRBD1	TRBV18	CASSPRTGGVGEKLFF	TGTGCCAGCTCACCACGGACAGGGGGCGTGGGTGAAAAACTGTTTTTT
NA	TRBJ2-7	NA	TRBV14	CASSHAETGEQYF	TGTGCCAGCAGCCACGCGGAGACGGGCGAGCAGTACTTC
once	TRBJ1-5	NA	TRBV6-1	CASSEAGGLNQPQHF	TGTGCCAGCAGTGAAGCGGGAGGCCTCAATCAGCCCCAGCATTTT
NA	TRBJ2-3	NA	TRBV5-1	CASSLALGLADTQYF	TGCGCCAGCAGCTTGGCGTTGGGGCTCGCAGATACGCAGTATTTT
NA	TRBJ2-5	TRBD1	TRBV6-1	CASSRQGETQYF	TGTGCCAGCAGCAGACAGGGTGAGACCCAGTACTTC
NA	TRBJ2-7	TRBD1	TRBV10-3	CATGTGVEQYF	TGTGCCACCGGGACAGGGGTCGAGCAGTACTTC
NA	TRBJ1-2	TRBD1	TRBV9	CAGGTGDNYGYTF	TGTGCCGGCGGGACAGGGGATAACTATGGCTACACCTTC
NA	TRBJ2-2	TRBD1	TRBV19	CASSTRYQGAPGELFF	TGTGCCAGTAGTACCCGTTACCAGGGGGCACCCGGGGAGCTGTTTTTT
few	TRBJ1-1	NA	TRBV27	CASTRNRNTEAFF	TGTGCCAGCACTCGCAACAGGAACACTGAAGCTTTCTTT